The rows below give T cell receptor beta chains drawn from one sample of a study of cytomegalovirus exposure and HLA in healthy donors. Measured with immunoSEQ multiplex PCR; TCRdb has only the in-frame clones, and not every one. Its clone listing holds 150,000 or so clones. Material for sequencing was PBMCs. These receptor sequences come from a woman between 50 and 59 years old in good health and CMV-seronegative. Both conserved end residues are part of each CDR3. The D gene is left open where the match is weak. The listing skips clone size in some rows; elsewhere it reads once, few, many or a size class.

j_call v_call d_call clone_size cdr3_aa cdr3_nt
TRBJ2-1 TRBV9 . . CASSVREYNEQFF TGTGCCAGCAGCGTACGGGAGTACAATGAGCAGTTCTTC
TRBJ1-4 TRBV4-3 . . CASSQDRRRSEKLFF TGCGCCAGCAGCCAAGATCGGAGGAGGAGTGAAAAACTGTTTTTT
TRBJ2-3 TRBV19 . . CASKLTDSTDTQYF TGTGCCAGCAAACTGACAGATAGCACAGATACGCAGTATTTT
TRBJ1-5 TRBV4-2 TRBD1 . CASSQVGTGDQPQHF TGTGCCAGCAGCCAAGTCGGGACAGGGGACCAGCCCCAGCATTTT
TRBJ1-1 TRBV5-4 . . CASSPDKSVNTEAFF TGTGCCAGCAGCCCCGACAAGAGTGTGAACACTGAAGCTTTCTTT
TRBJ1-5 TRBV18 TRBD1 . CASSPQGQFNQPQHF TGTGCCAGCTCACCACAGGGACAGTTCAATCAGCCCCAGCATTTT
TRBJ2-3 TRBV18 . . CASSPPTSTDTQYF TGTGCCAGCTCACCACCCACTAGCACAGATACGCAGTATTTT
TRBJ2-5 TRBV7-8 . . CASSLSGLPRGTQYF TGTGCCAGCAGCTTATCCGGCCTCCCCCGGGGGACCCAGTACTTC
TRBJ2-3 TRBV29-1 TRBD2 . CSAAGADTQYF TGCAGCGCCGCGGGGGCAGATACGCAGTATTTT
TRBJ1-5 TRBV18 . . CASSLPGGYQPQHF TGTGCCAGCTCACTTCCTGGGGGCTACCAGCCCCAGCATTTT
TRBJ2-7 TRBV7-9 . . CASSSGVAYEQYF TGTGCCAGCAGCTCAGGGGTCGCCTACGAGCAGTACTTC
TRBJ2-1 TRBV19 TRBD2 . CATGTRDNEQFF TGTGCCACTGGGACTAGGGACAATGAGCAGTTCTTC
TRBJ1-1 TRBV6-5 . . CASSYKDSEAFF TGTGCCAGCAGTTACAAGGACAGTGAAGCTTTCTTT
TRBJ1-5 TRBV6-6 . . CASSSKTRRDQPQHF TGTGCCAGCAGTTCCAAGACCCGTCGGGATCAGCCCCAGCATTTT
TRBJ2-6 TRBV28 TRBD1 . CASTLTPGQDSGANVLTF TGTGCCAGCACCCTAACCCCGGGACAGGACTCTGGGGCCAACGTCCTGACTTTC
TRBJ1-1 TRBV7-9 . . CASSLRRANLYTEAFF TGTGCCAGCAGCTTACGGAGGGCTAACCTTTACACTGAAGCTTTCTTT
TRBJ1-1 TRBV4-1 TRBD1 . CASSLRVQTGGTTEAFF TGCGCCAGCAGCCTACGGGTCCAGACAGGGGGAACTACTGAAGCTTTCTTT
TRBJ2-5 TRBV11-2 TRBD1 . CASSLVGGQGNQETQYF TGTGCCAGCAGCTTAGTCGGCGGACAGGGGAACCAAGAGACCCAGTACTTC
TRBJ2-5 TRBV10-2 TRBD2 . CASIPSLAGLGETQYF TGCGCCAGCATCCCCTCACTAGCGGGACTTGGGGAGACCCAGTACTTC
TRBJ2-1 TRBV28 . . CASSLRGRNEQFF TGTGCCAGCAGTTTAAGGGGTAGAAATGAGCAGTTCTTC
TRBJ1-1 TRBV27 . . CASSLYGYPGTEAFF TGTGCCAGCAGTTTATACGGTTACCCGGGCACTGAAGCTTTCTTT
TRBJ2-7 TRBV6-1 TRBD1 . CASRWTGEAGEQYF TGTGCCAGCAGATGGACAGGGGAGGCGGGTGAGCAGTACTTC
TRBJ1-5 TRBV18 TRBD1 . CASSPVRGRNSNQPQHF TGTGCCAGCTCACCAGTCAGGGGGCGAAATAGCAATCAGCCCCAGCATTTT
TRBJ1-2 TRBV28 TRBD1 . CASTDRGYGYTF TGTGCCAGCACCGACAGGGGTTATGGCTACACCTTC
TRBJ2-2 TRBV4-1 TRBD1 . CASSVTGTGELFF TGCGCCAGCAGCGTGACAGGGACCGGGGAGCTGTTTTTT
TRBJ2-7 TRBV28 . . CASSWGPDEQYF TGTGCCAGCTCTTGGGGGCCCGACGAGCAGTACTTC
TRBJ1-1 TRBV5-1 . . CASSLAVNTEAFF TGCGCCAGCAGCTTGGCTGTAAACACTGAAGCTTTCTTT
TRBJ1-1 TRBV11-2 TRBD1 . CASSWGQRNTEAFF TGTGCCAGCAGCTGGGGACAGAGGAACACTGAAGCTTTCTTT
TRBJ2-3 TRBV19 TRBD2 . CASSGLAGTTDTQYF TGTGCCAGTTCGGGACTAGCGGGGACCACAGATACGCAGTATTTT
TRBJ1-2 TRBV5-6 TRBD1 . CASSPGQGLNYGYTF TGTGCCAGCAGCCCCGGACAGGGGCTCAACTATGGCTACACCTTC
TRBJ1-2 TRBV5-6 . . CASSIGQTRSNYGYTF TGTGCCAGCAGTATTGGACAGACGCGGAGTAACTATGGCTACACCTTC
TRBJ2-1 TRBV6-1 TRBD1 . CASSDNPDRDEQFF TGTGCCAGCAGTGACAACCCGGACAGGGATGAGCAGTTCTTC
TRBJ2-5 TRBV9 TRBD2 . CASSVAVAGGQETQYF TGTGCCAGCAGCGTAGCTGTAGCGGGGGGACAAGAGACCCAGTACTTC
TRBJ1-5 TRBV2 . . CASSESRDSNQPQHF TGTGCCAGCAGTGAGAGCAGGGATAGCAATCAGCCCCAGCATTTT
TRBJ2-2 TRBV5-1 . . CASSLIRPSGGELFF TGCGCCAGCAGCTTGATAAGGCCGTCGGGCGGGGAGCTGTTTTTT
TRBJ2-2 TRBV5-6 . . CASSTESWRAYTGELFF TGTGCCAGCAGCACGGAGTCTTGGAGGGCCTACACCGGGGAGCTGTTTTTT
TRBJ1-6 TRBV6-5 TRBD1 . CASSFDRGRSPLHF TGTGCCAGCAGTTTTGACAGGGGACGTTCACCCCTCCACTTT
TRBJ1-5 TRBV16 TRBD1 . CASSLGTGYSNQPQHF TGTGCCAGCAGCCTTGGGACAGGGTATAGCAATCAGCCCCAGCATTTT
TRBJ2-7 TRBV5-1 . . CASSLVFLGGAGEEQYF TGCGCCAGCAGCTTGGTCTTTTTAGGCGGAGCCGGGGAAGAGCAGTACTTC
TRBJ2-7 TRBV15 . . CATSRDPSRSYEQYF TGTGCCACCAGCAGAGATCCCTCGCGTAGCTACGAGCAGTACTTC
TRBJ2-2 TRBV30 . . CAWEKTGELFF TGTGCCTGGGAGAAAACCGGGGAGCTGTTTTTT
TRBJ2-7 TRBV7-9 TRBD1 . CASSSRTGTYYEQYF TGTGCCAGCAGCTCCCGGACAGGGACTTACTACGAGCAGTACTTC
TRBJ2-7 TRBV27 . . CASRRTSYEQYF TGTGCCAGCAGGCGGACATCCTACGAGCAGTACTTC
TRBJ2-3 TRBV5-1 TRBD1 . CASSLQDRDTDTQYF TGCGCCAGCAGCTTGCAGGACAGGGATACAGATACGCAGTATTTT
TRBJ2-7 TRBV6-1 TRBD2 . CASSATSGRTSEQYF TGTGCCAGCAGTGCTACTAGCGGGAGGACGAGCGAGCAGTACTTC
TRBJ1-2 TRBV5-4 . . CASSREAGDYGYTF TGTGCCAGCAGCCGGGAGGCGGGGGACTATGGCTACACCTTC
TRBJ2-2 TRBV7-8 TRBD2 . CASSSRAGTSGPGELFF TGTGCCAGCAGCTCCCGGGCCGGGACTAGCGGGCCCGGGGAGCTGTTTTTT
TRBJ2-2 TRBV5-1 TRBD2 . CASSPTSGGNTGELFF TGCGCCAGCAGCCCGACTAGCGGGGGGAACACCGGGGAGCTGTTTTTT
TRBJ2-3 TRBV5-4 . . CASNPTTGLTDTQYF TGTGCCAGCAATCCTACCACAGGGTTGACAGATACGCAGTATTTT
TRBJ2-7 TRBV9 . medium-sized CASSPSGHTYEQYF TGTGCCAGCAGCCCTAGTGGACACACCTACGAGCAGTACTTC
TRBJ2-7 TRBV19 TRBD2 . CASSISEGAGVYEQYF TGTGCCAGTAGTATCTCTGAGGGAGCGGGAGTCTACGAGCAGTACTTC
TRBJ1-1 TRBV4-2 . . CASTPGGAGQNTEAFF TGTGCCAGCACTCCGGGGGGAGCGGGTCAGAACACTGAAGCTTTCTTT
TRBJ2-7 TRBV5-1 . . CASSLSGFTYEQYF TGCGCCAGCAGCTTGTCCGGGTTTACCTACGAGCAGTACTTC